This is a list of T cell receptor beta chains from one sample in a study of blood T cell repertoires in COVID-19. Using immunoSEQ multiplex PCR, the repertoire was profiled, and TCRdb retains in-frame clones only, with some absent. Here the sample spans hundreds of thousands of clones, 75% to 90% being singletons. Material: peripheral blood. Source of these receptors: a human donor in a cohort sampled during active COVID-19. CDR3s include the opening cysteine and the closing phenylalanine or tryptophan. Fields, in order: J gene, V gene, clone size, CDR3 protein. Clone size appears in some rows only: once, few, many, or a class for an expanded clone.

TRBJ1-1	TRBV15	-	CATSKSTGLGGGTEAFF
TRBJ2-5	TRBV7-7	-	CASSLGLAPETQYF
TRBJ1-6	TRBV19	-	CASSTGQGNSPLHF
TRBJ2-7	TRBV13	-	CASSWSTGGEQYF
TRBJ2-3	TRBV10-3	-	CAISVRGLGDTQYF
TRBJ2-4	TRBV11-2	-	CASSLDSTIQYF
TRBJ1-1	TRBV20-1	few	CSALPNTEAFF
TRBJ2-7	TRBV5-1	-	CASSDRTSGLSYEQYF
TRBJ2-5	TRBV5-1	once	CASSSRGGIQETQYF
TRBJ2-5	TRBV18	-	CASSPDRGALQETQYF
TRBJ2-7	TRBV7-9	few	CASSLALAATYEQYF
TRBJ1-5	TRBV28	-	CASSSGQGMGSNQPQHF
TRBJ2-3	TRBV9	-	CASSVARYRDTQYF
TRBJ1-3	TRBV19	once	CASSPGQFNTIYF
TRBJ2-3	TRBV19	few	CASSNGLAGDLRGQYF
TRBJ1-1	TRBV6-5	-	CASSHPGEANTEAFF
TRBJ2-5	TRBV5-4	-	CASSLGNKDRAQETQYF
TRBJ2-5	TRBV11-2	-	CASSLGPGSQETQYF
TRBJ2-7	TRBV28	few	CASSTRNSGAYEQYF
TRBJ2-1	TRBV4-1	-	CASSQIAGDEQFF
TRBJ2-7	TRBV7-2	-	CASSSQVRDEQYF
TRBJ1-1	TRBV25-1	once	CASRAGTRFEAFF
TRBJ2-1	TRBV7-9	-	CASSLDGENNEQFF
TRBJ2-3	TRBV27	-	CASSATGGGVGTQYF
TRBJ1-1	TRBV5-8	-	CASSFGTGRLTEAFF
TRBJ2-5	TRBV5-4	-	CASSPNPRQGQYF
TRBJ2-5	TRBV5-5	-	CASSWGDRLAEQETQYF
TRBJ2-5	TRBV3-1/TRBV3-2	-	CASSQTSGEETQYF
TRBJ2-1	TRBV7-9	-	CASSLAPGTGQFF
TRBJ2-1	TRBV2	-	CASSELEVGKNEQFF
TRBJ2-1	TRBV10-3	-	CAISDSQGTYNEQFF
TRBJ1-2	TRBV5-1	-	CASSSRQGPLGYTF
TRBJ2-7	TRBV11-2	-	CASSLGSGRAYEQYF
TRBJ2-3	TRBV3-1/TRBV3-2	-	CASSQGSSVFTDTQYF
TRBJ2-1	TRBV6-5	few	CASSQAGYNEQFF
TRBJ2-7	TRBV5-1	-	CASSSMLPVGQGDNEQYF
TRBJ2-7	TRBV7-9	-	CASGVAGDHEQYF
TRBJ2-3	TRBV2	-	CASSKPSGGTRRTDTQYF
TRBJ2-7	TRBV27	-	CASSLPSSGGSTYEQYF
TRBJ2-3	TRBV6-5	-	CASSYVGRDGTQYF
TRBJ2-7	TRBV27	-	CASSRMTGTHEQYF
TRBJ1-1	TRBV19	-	CASSIPGRLNTEAFF
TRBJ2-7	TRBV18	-	CASSPPQEVLREQYF
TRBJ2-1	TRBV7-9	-	CASSLGLESNEQFF
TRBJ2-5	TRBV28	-	CASSPPAGETQYF
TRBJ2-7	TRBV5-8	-	CASSYIQGRVYEQYF
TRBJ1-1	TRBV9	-	CASSVVDRANTEAFF
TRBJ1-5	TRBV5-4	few	CASSLEGGPQHF
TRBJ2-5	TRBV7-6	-	CASSLGGLAGFQETQYF
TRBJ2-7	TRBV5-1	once	CASSLAEGMVYEQYF
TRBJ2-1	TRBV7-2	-	CASSRERTFYNEQFF
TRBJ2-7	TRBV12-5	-	CASGLVLGGAHEQYF
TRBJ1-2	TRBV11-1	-	CASSVGTGYLRGYTF